These T cell receptor beta chains were read from a single sample in a study of blood T cell repertoires in COVID-19. Profiled with immunoSEQ multiplex PCR; TCRdb holds only in-frame clones, not every one. The sample carries almost 50,000 clones, 80% to 85% recorded once. The sequenced sample consisted of peripheral blood. Receptors originate from a man aged 50-59 years with acute or convalescent COVID-19. CDR3s leave out the opening cysteine and the closing phenylalanine or tryptophan.

len	j_gene	v_gene	CDR3aa
11	TRBJ2-4	TRBV30	AWRDTSGRIQY
17	TRBJ2-3	TRBV7-8	ASSSRGTSGGVSVRVQY
12	TRBJ1-6	TRBV7-9	ASSPDRGNSPLH
11	TRBJ1-5	TRBV30	AWSVSRNQPQH
12	TRBJ1-2	TRBV3-1/TRBV3-2	ASSQDAVTYGYT
13	TRBJ2-5	TRBV24-1	ATSDDRTDQETQY
12	TRBJ2-1	TRBV7-2	ASSLREGYNEQF
12	TRBJ1-2	TRBV5-1	ASSLWRQGYGYT
14	TRBJ1-2	TRBV5-1	ASSLGPGGRDYGYT
13	TRBJ2-2	TRBV5-1	ASSLVEKNTGELF
13	TRBJ1-6	TRBV9	ASSPDQSYNSPLH
11	TRBJ2-6	TRBV10-1	ASSEGSPNVLT
11	TRBJ2-2	TRBV5-1	ASSPRGTGELF
12	TRBJ1-1	TRBV9	ASSVRQVNTEAF
13	TRBJ2-1	TRBV10-2	ASRVSVAADNEQF
12	TRBJ2-4	TRBV10-2	ATRDRGRKNIQY
16	TRBJ2-1	TRBV19	ASSYKSMGLAGMGEQF
12	TRBJ1-6	TRBV28	ASSFSGGYSPLH
12	TRBJ2-7	TRBV18	ASSLPGDLYEQY
11	TRBJ1-2	TRBV7-9	ASSATGSYGYT
14	TRBJ1-3	TRBV19	ASYLKQGRAGNTIY
12	TRBJ2-7	TRBV5-1	ASSPTRKPYEQY
13	TRBJ2-3	TRBV5-1	ASSFGGSRTDTQY
15	TRBJ1-5	TRBV7-9	ASSLGSSGLSNQPQH
11	TRBJ1-6	TRBV19	ASSRGPNSPLH
12	TRBJ2-1	TRBV6-5	ASYGTSGNNEQF
11	TRBJ2-1	TRBV12-3/TRBV12-4	ASSLVQDNEQF
14	TRBJ1-2	TRBV19	ASSPEGAGEYYGYT
13	TRBJ1-5	TRBV14	ASSAGQGRNQPQH
13	TRBJ2-5	TRBV7-2	ASSMGLAGQETQY
14	TRBJ2-2	TRBV6-5	ASSYADRRNTGELF
14	TRBJ2-2	TRBV5-1	ASSSTGTIFNGELF
13	TRBJ2-6	TRBV7-2	ASSFGGTGANVLT